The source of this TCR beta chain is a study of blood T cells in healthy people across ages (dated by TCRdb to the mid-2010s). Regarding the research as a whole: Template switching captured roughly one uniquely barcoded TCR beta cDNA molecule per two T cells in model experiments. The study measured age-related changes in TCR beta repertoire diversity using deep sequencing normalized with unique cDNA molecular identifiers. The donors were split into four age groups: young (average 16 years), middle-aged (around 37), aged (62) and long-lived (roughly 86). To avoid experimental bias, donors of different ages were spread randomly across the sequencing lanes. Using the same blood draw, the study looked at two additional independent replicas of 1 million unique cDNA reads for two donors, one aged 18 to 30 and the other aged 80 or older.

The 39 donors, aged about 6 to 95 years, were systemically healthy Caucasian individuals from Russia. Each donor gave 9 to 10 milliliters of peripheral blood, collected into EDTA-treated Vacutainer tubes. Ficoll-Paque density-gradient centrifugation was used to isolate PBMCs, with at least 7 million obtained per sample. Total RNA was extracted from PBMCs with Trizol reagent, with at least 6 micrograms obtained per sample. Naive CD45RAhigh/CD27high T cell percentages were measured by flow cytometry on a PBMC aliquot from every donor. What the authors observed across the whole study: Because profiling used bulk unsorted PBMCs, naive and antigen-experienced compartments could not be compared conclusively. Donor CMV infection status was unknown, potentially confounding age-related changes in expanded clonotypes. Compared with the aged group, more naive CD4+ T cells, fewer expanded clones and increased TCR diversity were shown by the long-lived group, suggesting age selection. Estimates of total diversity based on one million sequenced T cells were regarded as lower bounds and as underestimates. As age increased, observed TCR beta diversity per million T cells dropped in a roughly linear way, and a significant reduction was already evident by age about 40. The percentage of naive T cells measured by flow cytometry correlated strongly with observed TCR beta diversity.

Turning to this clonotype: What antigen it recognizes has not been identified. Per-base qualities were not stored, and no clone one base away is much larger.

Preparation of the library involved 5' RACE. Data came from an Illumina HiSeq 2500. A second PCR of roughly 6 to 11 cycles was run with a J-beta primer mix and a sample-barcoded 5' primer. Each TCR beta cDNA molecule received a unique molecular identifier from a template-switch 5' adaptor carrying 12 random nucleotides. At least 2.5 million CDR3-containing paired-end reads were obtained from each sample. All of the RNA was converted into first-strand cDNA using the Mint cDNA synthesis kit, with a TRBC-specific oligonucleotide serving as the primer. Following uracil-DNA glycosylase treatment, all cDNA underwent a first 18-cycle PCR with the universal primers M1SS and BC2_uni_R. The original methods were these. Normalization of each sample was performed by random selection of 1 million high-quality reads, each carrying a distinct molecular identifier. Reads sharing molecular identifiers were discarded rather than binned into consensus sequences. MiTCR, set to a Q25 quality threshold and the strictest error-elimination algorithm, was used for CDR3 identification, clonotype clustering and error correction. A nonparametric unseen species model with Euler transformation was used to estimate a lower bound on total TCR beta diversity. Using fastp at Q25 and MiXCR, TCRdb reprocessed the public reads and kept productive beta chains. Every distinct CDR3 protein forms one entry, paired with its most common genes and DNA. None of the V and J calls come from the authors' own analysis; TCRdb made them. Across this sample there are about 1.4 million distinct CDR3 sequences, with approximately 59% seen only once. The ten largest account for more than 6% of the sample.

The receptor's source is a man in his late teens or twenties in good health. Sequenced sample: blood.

CDR3 loop: CSATQSSYEQYF. The DNA is TGCAGTGCTACCCAAAGCTCCTACGAGCAGTACTTC. Recombination linked TRBV20-1 to TRBJ2-7; the D gene is unclear. V loses 4 bases of germline sequence and J loses 0 bases, and the interval between the two ends is 7 bases. The CDR3 goes from the cysteine to the phenylalanine over 12 residues. Only the CDR3 DNA stays, 36 bases, in frame from base 1. According to the germline V gene (reference sequence), CDR1 reads DFQATT and CDR2 reads SNEGSKA.